The TCR beta chain described here comes from a study of shared clonotypes between healthy human individuals. Study summary: A donor's plate count was three for CD4 naive and three for CD4 memory; CD8 naive had two and CD8 memory one. Study-wide results and caveats: The four-donor shared clonotypes exceeded non-shared clonotypes in generation probability, with non-shared ones scoring lower. As a rule, naive subsets had a larger estimated richness than memory subsets.

This clone has a single count. Its antigen is still unknown. At the DNA level, this CDR3 is encoded by other sequences in the same sample as well. Several immunoSEQ plates received, in even portions, the genomic DNA of each subset. Clones were sequenced by immunoSEQ multiplex PCR, and TCRdb holds only the in-frame ones, with some missing. The top ten clones hold about 0.13% of a sample with about 2.4 million clones, around nine tenths of them seen once. J lost 5 bases, V lost 2 bases, and 3 bases had no gene match. Germline values: CDR1 SGHRS, CDR2 YFSETQ. The CDR3 has 14 amino acids. The receptor was isolated from a man younger than 35 in good health. Sequencing was performed on naive CD4+ T cells sorted from blood. Subset meaning: CD45RA+ positively selected. The chain employs TRBV5-1 and TRBJ2-2; TRBD1 aligns across 7 bases. CDR3 sequence reads: CASSLEGQTGELFF. The CDR3 bases are TGCGCCAGCAGCTTAGAGGGACAGACCGGGGAGCTGTTTTTT. Full variable domain (missing parts from reference TRBV5-1 and TRBJ2-2): KAGVTQTPRYLIKTRGQQVTLSCSPISGHRSVSWYQQTPGQGLQFLFEYFSETQRNKGNFPGRFSGRQFSNSRSEMNVSTLELGDSALYLCASSLEGQTGELFFGEGSRLTVL.